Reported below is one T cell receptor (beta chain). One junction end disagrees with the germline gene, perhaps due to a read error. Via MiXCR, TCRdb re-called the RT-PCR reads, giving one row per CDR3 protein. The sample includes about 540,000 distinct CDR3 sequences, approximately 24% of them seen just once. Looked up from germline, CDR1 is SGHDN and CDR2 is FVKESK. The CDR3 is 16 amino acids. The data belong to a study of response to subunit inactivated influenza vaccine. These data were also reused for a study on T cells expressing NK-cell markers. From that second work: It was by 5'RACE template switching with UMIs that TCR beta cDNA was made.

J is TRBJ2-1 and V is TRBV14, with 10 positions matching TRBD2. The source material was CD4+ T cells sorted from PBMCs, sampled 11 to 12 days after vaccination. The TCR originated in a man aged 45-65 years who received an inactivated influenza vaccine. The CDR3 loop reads CASSRDTSGEYNEQFF. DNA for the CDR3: TGTGCCAGCAGCCGCGATACTAGCGGGGAATACAACGAGCAGTTCTTC.